The rows below give T cell receptor beta chains drawn from one sample of a study of regulatory dendritic cells for organ transplantation. The table came from immunoSEQ multiplex PCR; TCRdb's copy has only in-frame clones and leaves some out. The sample lists over 20,000 clones; about 70% were seen once. The specimen sequenced was memory CD4+ T cells from blood. These receptors came from a human donor in good health. Each CDR3 is given with its conserved first and last residue. D genes are given only for firm matches. Expanded clones are given a class, and other clones once, few, many or no size at all.

d_call,v_call,clone_size,j_call,cdr3_aa,cdr3_nt
-,TRBV6-5,-,TRBJ2-2,CASRPGLRNTGELFF,TGTGCCAGCAGACCGGGACTCCGGAACACCGGGGAGCTGTTTTTT
TRBD1,TRBV7-9,-,TRBJ1-1,CASSTGITGGADTEAFF,TGTGCCAGCAGCACCGGGATTACAGGGGGCGCGGACACTGAAGCTTTCTTT
TRBD1,TRBV18,-,TRBJ2-7,CASSQGDRVTYEQYF,TGTGCCAGCTCCCAAGGGGACAGGGTAACCTACGAGCAGTACTTC
TRBD1,TRBV18,-,TRBJ2-7,CASSPPGTARNHEQYF,TGTGCCAGCTCACCGCCGGGGACAGCTAGGAACCACGAGCAGTACTTC
TRBD1,TRBV4-1,-,TRBJ1-4,CASSQGTGGEEKLFF,TGCGCCAGCAGCCAGGGAACAGGGGGAGAGGAAAAACTGTTTTTT
TRBD1,TRBV6-1,-,TRBJ1-2,CASTWTGIQGYTF,TGTGCCAGCACCTGGACAGGGATACAGGGCTACACCTTC
-,TRBV7-2,-,TRBJ1-5,CASSVAGNSNQPQHF,TGTGCCAGCAGCGTGGCAGGAAATAGCAATCAGCCCCAGCATTTT
-,TRBV19,-,TRBJ1-2,CASSIERGIYGYTF,TGTGCCAGTAGTATAGAAAGAGGGATCTATGGCTACACCTTC
-,TRBV4-1,-,TRBJ1-5,CASSQGGSNQPQHF,TGCGCCAGCAGCCAAGGAGGTAGCAATCAGCCCCAGCATTTT
TRBD1,TRBV5-4,-,TRBJ1-1,CASSIQTGRSEAFF,TGTGCCAGCAGCATTCAGACAGGGCGGTCTGAAGCTTTCTTT
-,TRBV5-5,-,TRBJ2-1,CASSLGGGHSNEQFF,TGTGCCAGCAGCTTGGGCGGGGGCCACAGCAATGAGCAGTTCTTC
TRBD1,TRBV5-1,-,TRBJ1-2,CASSFGQGRDYGYTF,TGCGCCAGCAGCTTTGGACAGGGTCGTGACTATGGCTACACCTTC
TRBD1,TRBV5-1,-,TRBJ1-1,CASSGGTGKNTEAFF,TGCGCCAGCAGCGGAGGGACAGGGAAGAACACTGAAGCTTTCTTT
TRBD2,TRBV9,-,TRBJ2-5,CASSGKGLAGETQYF,TGTGCCAGCAGCGGAAAGGGACTAGCGGGGGAGACCCAGTACTTC
-,TRBV2,medium-sized,TRBJ1-5,CASSEARGAGGPQHF,TGTGCCAGCAGTGAAGCGCGGGGGGCCGGGGGGCCCCAGCATTTT
-,TRBV5-1,-,TRBJ1-4,CASSRAGSNEKLFF,TGCGCCAGCAGTAGGGCGGGCTCTAATGAAAAACTGTTTTTT
TRBD1,TRBV2,once,TRBJ1-4,CASRTGVGNEKLFF,TGTGCCAGCAGGACAGGGGTGGGTAATGAAAAACTGTTTTTT
-,TRBV7-9,once,TRBJ1-1,CASSDYQAVNTEAFF,TGTGCCAGCAGCGATTACCAGGCAGTCAACACTGAAGCTTTCTTT
-,TRBV21-1,-,TRBJ2-3,CASSKGATGDTQYF,TGTGCCAGCAGCAAGGGGGCCACGGGGGATACGCAGTATTTT
-,TRBV7-6,-,TRBJ2-3,CASSLSQGGTDTQYF,TGTGCCAGCAGCTTATCTCAGGGGGGTACAGATACGCAGTATTTT
TRBD1,TRBV7-2,-,TRBJ2-3,CASSLRTGGGPDTQYF,TGTGCCAGCAGCCTCCGGACAGGGGGCGGGCCAGATACGCAGTATTTT
-,TRBV9,-,TRBJ2-1,CASSADTYNEQFF,TGTGCCAGCAGCGCTGACACCTACAATGAGCAGTTCTTC
TRBD1,TRBV5-6,-,TRBJ2-7,CASSRGQGEEQYF,TGTGCCAGCAGCCGAGGACAGGGGGAAGAGCAGTACTTC
TRBD1,TRBV10-3,few,TRBJ1-2,CAISEGTGGLGGYTF,TGTGCCATCAGTGAAGGGACAGGGGGCCTCGGGGGCTACACCTTC
TRBD2,TRBV27,-,TRBJ2-5,CASSASGTSGTSTQYF,TGTGCCAGCAGTGCCTCCGGGACTAGCGGGACGTCTACCCAGTACTTC
-,TRBV6-1,-,TRBJ2-3,CASSELRGATDTQYF,TGTGCCAGCAGTGAATTACGGGGGGCCACAGATACGCAGTATTTT
TRBD1,TRBV14,-,TRBJ2-3,CASSLRRTGDGDTQYF,TGTGCCAGCAGCCTTCGGCGGACAGGGGATGGAGATACGCAGTATTTT
-,TRBV5-1,-,TRBJ2-1,CASSLERGSYNEQFF,TGCGCCAGCAGCTTGGAGAGAGGCTCCTACAATGAGCAGTTCTTC
-,TRBV29-1,-,TRBJ1-1,CSVEDRREAFF,TGCAGCGTGGAGGACCGCAGGGAAGCTTTCTTT